What follows describes a single T cell receptor (beta chain). This entry is derived from a study of blood T cell repertoires in COVID-19. Produced via immunoSEQ multiplex PCR; TCRdb's table is partial and in-frame only. Among approximately 200,000 clones listed, roughly 84% were seen once. The source of this sequence is a woman in her 50s with acute or convalescent COVID-19. Sequencing used peripheral blood.

The CDR3 DNA reads as TGCGCCAGCAGCCAAGGGACAGGGCAGGGAACAAGCAATCAGCCCCAGCATTTT. Residues: CASSQGTGQGTSNQPQHF. This chain joins TRBV4-1 and TRBJ1-5; the match to TRBD1 covers 8 bases. From germline, CDR1 is MGHRA and CDR2 YSYEKL. The CDR3 runs to 18 residues. Trimming cost V 1 base and J 1 base; bases outside gene matches: 9.